The rows below give T cell receptor beta chains drawn from one sample of a study of early T cells in non-severe SARS-CoV-2 infection. MiXCR, run by TCRdb on the 5' RACE reads, gives a single entry per CDR3 protein. The profile shows tens of thousands of distinct CDR3 sequences, around a tenth of them singletons. The specimen was whole blood, collected at baseline. The receptors derive from an adult who was a healthcare worker with PCR-confirmed SARS-CoV-2 infection or an uninfected control (not recorded which). CDR3s include the opening cysteine and the closing phenylalanine or tryptophan. D genes are given only for firm matches. Size tells how often a clone was seen (once, few, many) or the class of an expanded clone, and some rows leave it out.

D gene: TRBD1; J gene: TRBJ2-3; V gene: TRBV18; clone size: few; CDR3 protein: CASSRDSRTDTQYF; CDR3 DNA: TGTGCCAGCTCACGGGACAGTCGCACAGATACGCAGTATTTT
D gene: .; J gene: TRBJ2-3; V gene: TRBV5-5; clone size: few; CDR3 protein: CASSPWTGTDTQYF; CDR3 DNA: TGTGCCAGCAGCCCCTGGACCGGCACAGATACGCAGTATTTT
D gene: .; J gene: TRBJ1-4; V gene: TRBV6-5; clone size: few; CDR3 protein: CASSYSFTDLDEKLFF; CDR3 DNA: TGTGCCAGCAGTTACAGTTTTACCGATCTCGATGAAAAACTGTTTTTT
D gene: TRBD2; J gene: TRBJ2-2; V gene: TRBV6-5; clone size: .; CDR3 protein: CASSQGLAGDTGELFF; CDR3 DNA: TGTGCCAGCAGTCAAGGACTAGCGGGCGACACCGGGGAGCTGTTTTTT
D gene: .; J gene: TRBJ1-6; V gene: TRBV5-6; clone size: .; CDR3 protein: CASSLLDQSSYNSPLHF; CDR3 DNA: TGTGCCAGCAGCTTGCTCGACCAGAGCTCCTATAATTCACCCCTCCACTTT
D gene: .; J gene: TRBJ2-3; V gene: TRBV6-2/TRBV6-3; clone size: .; CDR3 protein: CASRSWATDTQYF; CDR3 DNA: TGTGCCAGCAGGAGTTGGGCCACAGATACGCAGTATTTT
D gene: .; J gene: TRBJ2-7; V gene: TRBV28; clone size: many; CDR3 protein: CASSFFSNPTEAYEQYF; CDR3 DNA: TGTGCCAGCAGTTTTTTCTCGAACCCGACAGAGGCCTACGAGCAGTACTTC
D gene: TRBD1; J gene: TRBJ1-1; V gene: TRBV11-2; clone size: medium-sized; CDR3 protein: CASSTRTGLYGAFF; CDR3 DNA: TGTGCCAGCAGCACCAGGACAGGGCTTTACGGAGCTTTCTTT
D gene: .; J gene: TRBJ1-5; V gene: TRBV4-1; clone size: few; CDR3 protein: CASSQDFGGNQPQHF; CDR3 DNA: TGCGCCAGCAGCCAAGATTTCGGGGGAAATCAGCCCCAGCATTTT
D gene: .; J gene: TRBJ1-1; V gene: TRBV18; clone size: many; CDR3 protein: CASSPPMGLNTEAFF; CDR3 DNA: TGTGCCAGCTCACCCCCCATGGGGCTGAACACTGAAGCTTTCTTT
D gene: .; J gene: TRBJ2-3; V gene: TRBV5-1; clone size: few; CDR3 protein: CASSNPTYNTQYF; CDR3 DNA: TGCGCCAGCAGTAATCCCACCTACAATACGCAGTATTTT
D gene: TRBD2; J gene: TRBJ2-7; V gene: TRBV2; clone size: many; CDR3 protein: CASRGLAGEYEQYF; CDR3 DNA: TGTGCCAGCAGGGGACTAGCGGGAGAGTACGAGCAGTACTTC
D gene: .; J gene: TRBJ2-3; V gene: TRBV2; clone size: medium-sized; CDR3 protein: CASARDSSTDTQYF; CDR3 DNA: TGTGCCAGCGCCCGGGACTCTAGCACAGATACGCAGTATTTT
D gene: TRBD2; J gene: TRBJ2-7; V gene: TRBV7-9; clone size: .; CDR3 protein: CASSPSSGRIYEQYF; CDR3 DNA: TGTGCCAGCAGCCCCTCGAGCGGGAGAATCTACGAGCAGTACTTC
D gene: .; J gene: TRBJ2-2; V gene: TRBV29-1; clone size: .; CDR3 protein: CSVGRVGPNTGELFF; CDR3 DNA: TGCAGCGTTGGCAGGGTAGGGCCGAACACCGGGGAGCTGTTTTTT
D gene: .; J gene: TRBJ2-1; V gene: TRBV29-1; clone size: few; CDR3 protein: CSTSEDVQYNEQFF; CDR3 DNA: TGCAGTACTAGTGAGGACGTCCAATACAATGAGCAGTTCTTC
D gene: TRBD2; J gene: TRBJ2-3; V gene: TRBV5-1; clone size: few; CDR3 protein: CASSLGASGSTDTQYF; CDR3 DNA: TGCGCCAGCAGCTTGGGGGCTAGCGGGAGTACAGATACGCAGTATTTT
D gene: .; J gene: TRBJ2-7; V gene: TRBV20-1; clone size: .; CDR3 protein: CSATGRSSYEQYF; CDR3 DNA: TGCAGTGCTACCGGACGGAGCTCCTACGAGCAGTACTTC
D gene: TRBD1; J gene: TRBJ1-5; V gene: TRBV30; clone size: few; CDR3 protein: CAWGGGQGANQPQHF; CDR3 DNA: TGTGCCTGGGGTGGCGGACAGGGGGCCAATCAGCCCCAGCATTTT
D gene: TRBD2; J gene: TRBJ2-1; V gene: TRBV29-1; clone size: many; CDR3 protein: CSATAYTSGPINEQFF; CDR3 DNA: TGCAGCGCCACGGCATATACTAGCGGACCAATCAATGAGCAGTTCTTC
D gene: TRBD1; J gene: TRBJ1-1; V gene: TRBV6-6; clone size: .; CDR3 protein: CASRNNRGPKNTEAFF; CDR3 DNA: TGTGCCAGCAGGAACAACAGGGGTCCTAAGAACACTGAAGCTTTCTTT
D gene: .; J gene: TRBJ2-3; V gene: TRBV10-3; clone size: many; CDR3 protein: CAISGGTGTSLQYF; CDR3 DNA: TGTGCCATCAGTGGAGGGACCGGGACTTCTCTCCAGTATTTT
D gene: .; J gene: TRBJ2-5; V gene: TRBV30; clone size: .; CDR3 protein: CAWSPDSLPGETQYF; CDR3 DNA: TGTGCCTGGAGCCCCGACTCACTTCCGGGAGAGACCCAGTACTTC
D gene: .; J gene: TRBJ2-3; V gene: TRBV20-1; clone size: .; CDR3 protein: CSASGPTDTQYF; CDR3 DNA: TGCAGTGCCTCTGGACCCACAGATACGCAGTATTTT
D gene: TRBD1; J gene: TRBJ2-7; V gene: TRBV6-1; clone size: .; CDR3 protein: CASIDRDRLYEQYF; CDR3 DNA: TGTGCCAGCATCGACCGGGACAGACTCTACGAGCAGTACTTC
D gene: .; J gene: TRBJ1-6; V gene: TRBV5-6; clone size: few; CDR3 protein: CASSTTVLGSPLHF; CDR3 DNA: TGTGCCAGCAGCACGACAGTCCTGGGTTCACCCCTCCACTTT
D gene: .; J gene: TRBJ2-1; V gene: TRBV20-1; clone size: .; CDR3 protein: CSAREGKTYNEQFF; CDR3 DNA: TGCAGTGCTAGGGAAGGAAAAACCTACAATGAGCAGTTCTTC
D gene: TRBD2; J gene: TRBJ2-7; V gene: TRBV5-1; clone size: few; CDR3 protein: CASSLVAGAEQYF; CDR3 DNA: TGCGCCAGCAGCTTGGTTGCGGGAGCCGAGCAGTACTTC
D gene: .; J gene: TRBJ2-5; V gene: TRBV2; clone size: many; CDR3 protein: CASSASGQETQYF; CDR3 DNA: TGTGCCAGCAGTGCCTCGGGACAAGAGACCCAGTACTTC
D gene: TRBD1; J gene: TRBJ2-7; V gene: TRBV3-1; clone size: few; CDR3 protein: CASRVTGTDEQYF; CDR3 DNA: TGTGCCAGCAGAGTGACAGGGACGGACGAGCAGTACTTC
D gene: .; J gene: TRBJ2-7; V gene: TRBV5-1; clone size: .; CDR3 protein: CASSGNYEQYF; CDR3 DNA: TGCGCCAGCAGCGGGAATTACGAGCAGTACTTC
D gene: .; J gene: TRBJ1-6; V gene: TRBV28; clone size: .; CDR3 protein: CASSPGTLNSPLHF; CDR3 DNA: TGTGCCAGCAGTCCCGGGACTTTGAATTCACCCCTCCACTTT
D gene: .; J gene: TRBJ2-1; V gene: TRBV9; clone size: few; CDR3 protein: CASSVLGPRGHEQFF; CDR3 DNA: TGTGCCAGCAGCGTACTGGGACCTCGGGGCCATGAGCAGTTCTTC
D gene: TRBD2; J gene: TRBJ2-1; V gene: TRBV2; clone size: .; CDR3 protein: CASSESGGYDEQFF; CDR3 DNA: TGTGCCAGCAGTGAGAGCGGGGGATACGATGAGCAGTTCTTC
D gene: TRBD1; J gene: TRBJ2-7; V gene: TRBV7-9; clone size: few; CDR3 protein: CASSGLMGQRSYEQYF; CDR3 DNA: TGTGCCAGCAGCGGACTGATGGGACAGCGATCCTACGAGCAGTACTTC
D gene: .; J gene: TRBJ2-2; V gene: TRBV7-6; clone size: .; CDR3 protein: CASSPGPSSTGELFF; CDR3 DNA: TGTGCCAGCAGCCCCGGGCCGAGCAGCACCGGGGAGCTGTTTTTT
D gene: .; J gene: TRBJ2-7; V gene: TRBV25-1; clone size: few; CDR3 protein: CASRGDGPYEQYF; CDR3 DNA: TGTGCCAGCAGGGGGGACGGACCCTACGAGCAGTACTTC
D gene: .; J gene: TRBJ1-5; V gene: TRBV11-2; clone size: .; CDR3 protein: CASSLSRDNQPQHF; CDR3 DNA: TGTGCCAGCAGCTTATCCAGGGACAATCAGCCCCAGCATTTT
D gene: TRBD1; J gene: TRBJ2-7; V gene: TRBV5-1; clone size: .; CDR3 protein: CASSFTGTGTYEQYF; CDR3 DNA: TGCGCCAGCAGCTTTACCGGGACAGGGACCTACGAGCAGTACTTC
D gene: .; J gene: TRBJ2-2; V gene: TRBV10-3; clone size: few; CDR3 protein: CAISGGGADGTGELFF; CDR3 DNA: TGTGCCATCAGTGGGGGTGGGGCGGACGGCACCGGGGAGCTGTTTTTT
D gene: TRBD2; J gene: TRBJ2-1; V gene: TRBV29-1; clone size: many; CDR3 protein: CSVARREENNEQFF; CDR3 DNA: TGCAGCGTTGCCCGGCGGGAGGAGAACAATGAGCAGTTCTTC
D gene: .; J gene: TRBJ2-3; V gene: TRBV24-1; clone size: many; CDR3 protein: CATSGQGLTDTQYF; CDR3 DNA: TGTGCCACCAGCGGCCAGGGTCTAACAGATACGCAGTATTTT
D gene: TRBD2; J gene: TRBJ2-1; V gene: TRBV7-2; clone size: .; CDR3 protein: CASSARLAGPPDEQFF; CDR3 DNA: TGTGCCAGCAGCGCCAGACTAGCGGGACCCCCCGATGAGCAGTTCTTC
D gene: .; J gene: TRBJ1-2; V gene: TRBV2; clone size: few; CDR3 protein: CASRPGEKNGYTF; CDR3 DNA: TGTGCCAGCAGGCCAGGGGAGAAGAATGGCTACACCTTC
D gene: .; J gene: TRBJ2-7; V gene: TRBV6-2/TRBV6-3; clone size: few; CDR3 protein: CASSYGGVSHEQYF; CDR3 DNA: TGTGCCAGCAGTTACGGTGGGGTATCCCACGAGCAGTACTTC
D gene: .; J gene: TRBJ2-2; V gene: TRBV10-1; clone size: .; CDR3 protein: CASSESGMSGELFF; CDR3 DNA: TGCGCCAGCAGTGAGTCAGGGATGAGCGGGGAGCTGTTTTTT
D gene: TRBD1; J gene: TRBJ2-2; V gene: TRBV30; clone size: .; CDR3 protein: CAGDRAGTGELFF; CDR3 DNA: TGTGCCGGTGACAGGGCCGGGACCGGGGAGCTGTTTTTT
D gene: TRBD1; J gene: TRBJ2-2; V gene: TRBV20-1; clone size: many; CDR3 protein: CSATGYSGQLNTGELFF; CDR3 DNA: TGCAGTGCTACAGGTTACTCGGGACAGTTGAACACCGGGGAGCTGTTTTTT
D gene: .; J gene: TRBJ1-5; V gene: TRBV18; clone size: .; CDR3 protein: CASSPGLGDQPQHF; CDR3 DNA: TGTGCCAGCTCACCGGGGCTCGGGGATCAGCCCCAGCATTTT
D gene: .; J gene: TRBJ2-1; V gene: TRBV9; clone size: few; CDR3 protein: CASSADLNNEQFF; CDR3 DNA: TGTGCCAGCAGCGCCGACCTTAACAATGAGCAGTTCTTC
D gene: .; J gene: TRBJ2-3; V gene: TRBV18; clone size: many; CDR3 protein: CASSPSGVSQADTQYF; CDR3 DNA: TGTGCCAGCTCACCTTCGGGCGTTTCCCAGGCAGATACGCAGTATTTT
D gene: .; J gene: TRBJ1-3; V gene: TRBV29-1; clone size: .; CDR3 protein: CSARTELSGNTIYF; CDR3 DNA: TGCAGCGCTCGGACTGAACTCTCTGGAAACACCATATATTTT
D gene: .; J gene: TRBJ2-1; V gene: TRBV12-3/TRBV12-4; clone size: many; CDR3 protein: CASRREWGNEQFF; CDR3 DNA: TGTGCCAGCAGGAGAGAGTGGGGAAATGAGCAGTTCTTC
D gene: TRBD1; J gene: TRBJ2-1; V gene: TRBV9; clone size: many; CDR3 protein: CASSPGQGPYNEQFF; CDR3 DNA: TGTGCCAGCAGCCCCGGACAGGGACCCTACAATGAGCAGTTCTTC
D gene: .; J gene: TRBJ1-3; V gene: TRBV28; clone size: few; CDR3 protein: CASSPPRISGNTIYF; CDR3 DNA: TGTGCCAGCAGTCCACCACGGATCTCTGGAAACACCATATATTTT
D gene: TRBD1; J gene: TRBJ2-7; V gene: TRBV5-1; clone size: few; CDR3 protein: CASSSLDRDEQYF; CDR3 DNA: TGCGCCAGCAGCTCGCTGGACAGGGACGAGCAGTACTTC
D gene: .; J gene: TRBJ2-5; V gene: TRBV6-5; clone size: many; CDR3 protein: CASSYSHRGVRTETQYF; CDR3 DNA: TGTGCCAGCAGTTACTCTCATCGGGGCGTAAGAACGGAGACCCAGTACTTC